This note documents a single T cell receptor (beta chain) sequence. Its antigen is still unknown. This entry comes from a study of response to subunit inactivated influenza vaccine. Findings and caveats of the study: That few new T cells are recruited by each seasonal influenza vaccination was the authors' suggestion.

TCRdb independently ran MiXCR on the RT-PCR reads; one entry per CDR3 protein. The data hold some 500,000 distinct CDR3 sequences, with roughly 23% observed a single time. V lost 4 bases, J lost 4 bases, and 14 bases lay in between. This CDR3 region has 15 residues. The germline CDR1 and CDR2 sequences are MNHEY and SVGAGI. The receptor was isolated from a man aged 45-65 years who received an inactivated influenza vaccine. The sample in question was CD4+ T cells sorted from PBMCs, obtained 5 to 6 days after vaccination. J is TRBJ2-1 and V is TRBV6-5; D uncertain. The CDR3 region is CASSSPRITYNEQFF. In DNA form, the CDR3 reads TGTGCCAGCAGTTCCCCAAGGATCACATACAATGAGCAGTTCTTC.